This TCR beta chain was identified during a study of blood T cell repertoires in COVID-19. Study details: COVID-19 samples, acute and convalescent, were from the United States, Italy and Spain.

The CDR3 is made up of 16 amino acids. V lost 5 bases and J lost 2; bases outside the gene matches: 9. Per germline, CDR1 MGHDK and CDR2 SYGVNS. TCRdb's table, derived via immunoSEQ multiplex PCR, lists solely in-frame clones and lacks some. Seen here are over 100,000 clones, more than 75% observed once, and the top ten hold roughly 10%. The TCR was taken from a woman in her seventies with COVID-19, enrolled during active disease. The sample consisted of peripheral blood. The chain recombines TRBV25-1 with TRBJ1-3; 7 nucleotides align to TRBD1. The CDR3 protein is CASSPRGTDAGNTIYF. The CDR3 DNA sequence: TGTGCCAGCAGTCCTAGGGGGACAGACGCTGGAAACACCATATATTTT.